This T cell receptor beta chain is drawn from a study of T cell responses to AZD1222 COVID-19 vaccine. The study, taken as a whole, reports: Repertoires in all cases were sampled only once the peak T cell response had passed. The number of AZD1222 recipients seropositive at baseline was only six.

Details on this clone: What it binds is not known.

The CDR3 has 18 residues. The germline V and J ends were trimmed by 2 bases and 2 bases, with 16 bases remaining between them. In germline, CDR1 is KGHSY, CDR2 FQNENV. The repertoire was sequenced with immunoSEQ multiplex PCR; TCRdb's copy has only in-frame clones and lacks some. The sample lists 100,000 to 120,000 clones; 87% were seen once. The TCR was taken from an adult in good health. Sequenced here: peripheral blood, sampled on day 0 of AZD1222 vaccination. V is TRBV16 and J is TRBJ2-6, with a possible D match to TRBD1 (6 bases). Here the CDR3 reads CASSQQSPRGTGANVLTF. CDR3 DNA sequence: TGTGCCAGCAGCCAACAATCCCCCAGGGGTACTGGGGCCAACGTCCTGACTTTC.